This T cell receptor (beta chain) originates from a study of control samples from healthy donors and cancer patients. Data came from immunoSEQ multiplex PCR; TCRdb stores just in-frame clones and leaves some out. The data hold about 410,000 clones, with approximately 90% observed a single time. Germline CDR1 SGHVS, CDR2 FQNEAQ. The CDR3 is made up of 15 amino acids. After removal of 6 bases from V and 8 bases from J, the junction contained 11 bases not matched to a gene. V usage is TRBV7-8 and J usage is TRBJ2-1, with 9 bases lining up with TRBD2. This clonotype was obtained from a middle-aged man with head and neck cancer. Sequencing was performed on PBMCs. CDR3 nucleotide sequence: TGTGCCAGCAGACTTATAGCGGGGGCGGGCGATGAGCAGTTCTTC. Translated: CASRLIAGAGDEQFF.